This record covers a single T cell receptor (beta chain). The data originate from a study of blood T cell repertoires in COVID-19. Background on the study: Specimens from acute and convalescent COVID-19 originated in the United States, Italy and Spain. In each case, the material was cDNA or gDNA derived from T cells, B-cell-depleted T cells, or PBMCs.

One Seattle source followed patients from active infection through their disease course. In the source study's methods: Amplified reference gene primers provided the basis for estimating nucleated cell counts. Using immunoSEQ multiplex PCR, the repertoire was profiled, and TCRdb retains in-frame clones only, with some absent. That table supplies the V and J calls and clone size; D and trimming were determined from the DNA. The table lists about 250,000 clones, about nine tenths of them singletons. With 0 bases removed from V and 5 bases from J, the gap between germline ends came to 23 bases. This CDR3 has 19 residues.

The sequence was obtained from a woman younger than 45 with COVID-19, enrolled during active disease. Sequenced sample: peripheral blood. The chain combines TRBV23-1 with TRBJ2-4; possible D gene TRBD2, 5 bases. TRBV23-1 is flagged as an ORF with uncertain function. This chain's CDR3 is CASSQSVAREKRPQNIQYF. The CDR3 region has the DNA TGCGCCAGCAGTCAATCAGTCGCGAGGGAAAAGCGCCCCCAAAACATTCAGTACTTC.